The entry below describes one T cell receptor beta chain. Staff drew a roughly 2.5 ml blood sample from each donor. This sample was taken from a study of monozygotic twins with inflammatory bowel disease. Germline CDR1 is SQVTM and CDR2 is ANQGSEA. This CDR3 spans 14 amino acids. TCRdb reanalyzed the 5' RACE reads, giving one entry per CDR3 protein sequence and no DNA. The repertoire shows about 210,000 distinct CDR3 sequences; the top ten hold more than 7.5%. Sequencing was performed on blood. This receptor was taken from a human donor with ulcerative colitis or Crohn's disease, or a healthy co-twin of an affected twin (not recorded which). The genes are TRBV29-1 and TRBJ2-1; the TCRdb D gene call, TRBD1, has no DNA to confirm it. CDR3 loop: CSVEGAGSYNEQFF.